This T cell receptor beta chain was sequenced during a study of blood T cell repertoires in COVID-19 (dated by TCRdb to 2018 to 2021). The study in broad terms: Samples from collaborators originated in the United States, Italy and Spain and spanned both the acute and convalescent phases of COVID-19. Samples came from the ongoing ImmuneRACE study (first 160 participants) plus 1,254 subjects from 6 global collaborators. The repertoires were released in a freely available public database intended as a resource for research on the immune response to SARS-CoV-2. The material from the prospective study consisted of cDNA or gDNA derived from T cells, B-cell-depleted T cells, or PBMCs. HLA class I and class II types, where available, came from metadata supplied by the sample provider rather than from assay-based typing. Nearly every sample came with metadata listing a de-identified subject ID, COVID-19 status, age in years and sex. The dataset comprised deeply sampled blood TCRbeta repertoires from subjects exposed to, actively infected with, or recovered from COVID-19.

A word on this clone: Its antigen specificity is not known. No base qualities exist here, and no much larger clone lies one base off it.

The research as a whole found: Clinical and demographic metadata were provided uncurated, with the amount varying by source and participant.

In the prospective study, participants were about 18 to 95 years old, resided in about two dozen geographic areas of the United States, and were enrolled through a virtual design. In the prospective study, participants were assigned to cohorts based on the clinical history participants reported in a screening survey and a study questionnaire. In the prospective study, whole blood, serum and a nasopharyngeal or oropharyngeal swab were collected from each participant by mobile phlebotomists. Additional blood draws and questionnaires over an approximately 2-month period could optionally be provided by prospective study participants. Before DNA extraction, blood samples from the prospective study were shipped at room temperature or frozen. TCRbeta CDR3 regions were amplified from genomic DNA using the immunoSEQ Assay, a bias-controlled multiplex PCR. The authors' analysis ran thus. Nucleated cell counts per sample were estimated from amplification of reference gene primers within the assay. To quantify the absolute abundance of each unique TCRbeta CDR3 rearrangement, sequence reads were collapsed and filtered. For each sample, productive Simpson clonality was calculated by taking the square root of Simpson's diversity index across productive rearrangements. What TCRdb holds here is the immuneACCESS table cut down to in-frame rearrangements. Part of the clones is not present; checked against another copy, under half of the missing clones reflect an unresolved V gene, and the others are unexplained. The DNA gave D and trimming, while V, J and clone size come from that table. Within this sample are 300,000 to 400,000 clones, with 80% to 90% of them counted one time only. Jointly, the top ten make up roughly 4% of the sample.

V lost 0 bases and J lost 3 bases; the stretch between them is 12 bases long. The CDR3 sequence holds 15 residues, the cysteine and phenylalanine included. Here the CDR3 DNA is all that survives: 45 bases in frame from base 1. The germline V gene encodes CDR1 MNHEY and CDR2 SVGAGI. The sequenced sample consisted of PBMCs or T cells enriched from blood (not recorded which). The rearranged chain carries TRBV6-5 and TRBJ2-7, with TRBD1 as a weak D call on 6 bases. The sequence was obtained from a woman aged 35 to 49 with acute COVID-19. The nucleotides are TGTGCCAGCAGTTACTCGACAGGACCCATCTACGAGCAGTACTTC. It is translated as CASSYSTGPIYEQYF.